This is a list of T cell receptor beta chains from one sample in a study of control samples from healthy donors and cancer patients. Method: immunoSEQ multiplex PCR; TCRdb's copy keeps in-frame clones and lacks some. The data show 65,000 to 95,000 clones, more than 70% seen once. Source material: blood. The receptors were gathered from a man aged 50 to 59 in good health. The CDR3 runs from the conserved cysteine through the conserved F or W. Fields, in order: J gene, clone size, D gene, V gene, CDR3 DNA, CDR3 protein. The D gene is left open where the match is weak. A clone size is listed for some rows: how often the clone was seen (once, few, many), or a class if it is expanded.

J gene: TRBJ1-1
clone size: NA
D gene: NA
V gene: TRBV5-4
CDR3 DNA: TGTGCCAGCACCGCACCTGGACGGGGCACTGAAGCTTTCTTT
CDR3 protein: CASTAPGRGTEAFF

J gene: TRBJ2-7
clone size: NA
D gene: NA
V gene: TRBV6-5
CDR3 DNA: TGTGCCAGCAGTTACAACTACGAGCAGTACTTC
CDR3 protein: CASSYNYEQYF

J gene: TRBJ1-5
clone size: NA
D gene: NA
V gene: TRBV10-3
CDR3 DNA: TGTGCCACGCAGGGTACCCCTTATAGCAATCAGCCCCAGCATTTT
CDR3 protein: CATQGTPYSNQPQHF

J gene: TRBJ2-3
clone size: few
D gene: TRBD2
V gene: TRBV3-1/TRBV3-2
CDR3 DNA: TGTGCCAGCACCCGGACTAGCGGGGGGACAGATACGCAGTATTTT
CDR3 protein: CASTRTSGGTDTQYF

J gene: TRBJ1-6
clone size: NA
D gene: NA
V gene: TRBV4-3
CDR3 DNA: TGCGCCAGCAGCCAAACGGGGAGATCACCCCTCCACTTT
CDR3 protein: CASSQTGRSPLHF

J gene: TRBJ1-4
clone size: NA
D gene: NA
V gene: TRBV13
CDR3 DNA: TGTGCCAGCAGCTTGCAACCGGGAGACAGTAATGAAAAACTGTTTTTT
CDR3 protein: CASSLQPGDSNEKLFF

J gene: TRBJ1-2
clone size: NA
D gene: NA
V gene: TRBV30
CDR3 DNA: TGTGCCTGGAGTCCCCTTGAGGGAAGGGACACCTTC
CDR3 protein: CAWSPLEGRDTF

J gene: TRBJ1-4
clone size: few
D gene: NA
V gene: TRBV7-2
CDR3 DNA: TGTGCCAGCAGCTTAGGTGGAAAACTGTTTTTT
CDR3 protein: CASSLGGKLFF

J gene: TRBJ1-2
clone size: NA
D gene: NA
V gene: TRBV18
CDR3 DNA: TGTGCCAGCTCACCACAGGGGCGGAACTATGGCTACACCTTC
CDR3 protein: CASSPQGRNYGYTF

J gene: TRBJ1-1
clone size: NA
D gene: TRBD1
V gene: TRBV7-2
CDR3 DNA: TGTGCCAGCAGCTTTGATCCAGGGGGCAAAAACACTGAAGCTTTCTTT
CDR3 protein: CASSFDPGGKNTEAFF

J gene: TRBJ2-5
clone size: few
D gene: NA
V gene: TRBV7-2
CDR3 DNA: TGTGCCAGCAGCTTAGTACCAGGGTTGATCCAAGAGACCCAGTACTTC
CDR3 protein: CASSLVPGLIQETQYF

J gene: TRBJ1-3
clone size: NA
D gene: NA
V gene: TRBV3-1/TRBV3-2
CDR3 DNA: TGTGCCAGCAGCACCCTCGGTGGAAACACCATATATTTT
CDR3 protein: CASSTLGGNTIYF

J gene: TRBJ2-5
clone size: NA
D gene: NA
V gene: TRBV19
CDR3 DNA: TGTGCCAGTAGTGGAAGGGGGATCTTTCAAGAGACCCAGTACTTC
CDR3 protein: CASSGRGIFQETQYF

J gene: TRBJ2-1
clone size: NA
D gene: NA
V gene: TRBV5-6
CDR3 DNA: TGTGCCAGCAGCCCTATGCGAGGGCTTGGGAATGAGCAGTTCTTC
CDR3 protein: CASSPMRGLGNEQFF

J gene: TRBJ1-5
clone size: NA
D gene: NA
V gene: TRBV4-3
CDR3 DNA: TGCGCCAGCAGCCAAGTTTACGGTCTTAGCAATCAGCCCCAGCATTTT
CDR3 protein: CASSQVYGLSNQPQHF